The 30 T cell receptor beta chains listed next were all sequenced from one sample in a study of molecular identifiers for immune sequencing clone quantification. TCRdb analysed the PCR reads with MiXCR anew, one entry per CDR3 protein. The sample gives about 510,000 distinct CDR3 sequences, around 21% of which show up once; about 0.78% is in the top ten. Sequenced input: naive CD8+ T cells from blood, with Jurkat cell RNA spiked in. As for subset: FACS-sorted CD8+CD4-CCR7+CD45RA+ naive T cells. The receptors derive from a human donor in good health. Some libraries in this study had Jurkat cell RNA spiked in.

In this sample, this clonotype turned up many times. The chain joins TRBV12-3 or TRBV12-4 to TRBJ1-1, with TRBD1 as a possible D gene (5 bases). Trimming pared 6 bases from V and 13 bases from J, leaving 27 bases between. The length of the CDR3 is 15 residues. In DNA, the CDR3 is TGTGCCAGCAGAGATTCTAACCGGGACCCCTCCGGGGTTTTCTTT. Translating gives CASRDSNRDPSGVFF.

In regard to this clonotype: No conserved phenylalanine or tryptophan ends this CDR3, so it is likely a read error. This rearrangement joins TRBV6-5 to TRBJ1-1, with D possibly being TRBD1 (6 bases). Germline V CDR1 and CDR2: MNHEY, SVGAGI. Trimming removed 0 bases at V and 4 bases at J, with 12 bases between. The CDR3 length is 15 residues. The CDR3 DNA reads as TGTGCCAGCAGTTACTCTACAGGGCCTGGCACTGAAGCTTTCCTT. Translating gives CASSYSTGPGTEAFL.

In the case of this clonotype: This could be a read error, since a much larger clone is one nucleotide away. The chain recombines TRBV11-2 with TRBJ1-4; D perhaps matches TRBD1 (6 bases). Per the germline V gene, CDR1 is SGHAT and CDR2 is FQNNGV. CDR3 length: 15 amino acids. This chain's CDR3 is CTSSFMGGADEKLFF. In DNA form, the CDR3 reads TGTACCAGCAGCTTTATGGGGGGCGCGGATGAAAAACTGTTTTTT.

This clonotype was detected many times. V gene TRBV6-2 or TRBV6-3 combines with J gene TRBJ2-1, with a weak D call TRBD2 (6 bases). The CDR3 contains 14 residues. V lost 5 bases, J lost 9 bases, and 17 bases lay in between. Germline V lookup: CDR1 MNHEY, CDR2 SVGEGT. The chain's CDR3 is CASSRIQGGLEQFF. CDR3 sequence (DNA): TGTGCCAGCAGTCGGATTCAGGGAGGCCTTGAGCAGTTCTTC.

The sample holds a few counts of this clonotype. The chain couples TRBV6-2 or TRBV6-3 to TRBJ2-7; no definite D call. Trimming took off 2 bases at V and 4 bases at J, with 6 bases between the two ends. The germline CDR1 and CDR2 sequences are MNHEY and SVGEGT. The CDR3 has 12 residues. CDR3 loop: CASSYRDYEQYF. The CDR3 region has the DNA TGTGCCAGCAGTTACAGGGATTACGAGCAGTACTTC.

This clonotype was recorded at least ten times. This chain links TRBV9 with TRBJ2-3; TRBD2 matches 8 bases. The CDR3 sequence is 15 residues long. The germline V gene has CDR1 SGDLS and CDR2 YYNGEE. Losses at the gene ends were 0 bases for V and 3 bases for J; bases not matched to a gene: 3. CDR3 nucleotide sequence: TGTGCCAGCAGCGTAGAAGGACTAGCAACAGATACGCAGTATTTT. As protein: CASSVEGLATDTQYF.

On this clonotype itself: This may be a read error, as it is one base from a much larger clone. The gene calls are TRBV7-2 and TRBJ1-2; TRBD1 might be the D (5 bases). Germline V gene sequence: CDR1 SGHTA, CDR2 FQGNSA. There are 13 residues in the CDR3. The CDR3 coding sequence is TGTGTCAGCAGCTTAGGACACAACTATGGCTACACCTTC. As protein: CVSSLGHNYGYTF.

This clonotype was observed a few times. The rearrangement links TRBV11-2 to TRBJ2-1, with 9 bases aligning to TRBD2. Germline CDR1 is SGHAT and CDR2 is FQNNGV. The CDR3 is 16 residues long. V shed 4 bases, J shed 3 bases, and the junction held 7 bases outside the gene matches. The CDR3 is CASSYYSGSVYNEQFF. CDR3 nucleotide sequence: TGTGCCAGCAGCTACTATAGCGGGAGCGTCTACAATGAGCAGTTCTTC.

With respect to this clonotype: This may arise from a read error, as a much more abundant clone is one base away. This chain joins TRBV13 and TRBJ1-1, with D possibly being TRBD1 (6 bases). The CDR3 runs to 15 residues. Germline loops: CDR1 PRHDT, CDR2 FYEKMQ (reference sequence). For the CDR3, the DNA is TGTGCCAGCAGCTTAAAGGGGGTTATGAACACTGGAGCTTTCTTT. Translating gives CASSLKGVMNTGAFF. The full variable domain, its missing parts supplied by reference TRBV13 and TRBJ1-1, is AAGVIQSPRHLIKEKRETATLKCYPIPRHDTVYWYQQGPGQDPQFLISFYEKMQSDKGSIPDRFSAQQFSDYHSELNMSSLELGDSALYFCASSLKGVMNTGAFFGQGTRLTVV.

Points on this clonotype: A read error may be the cause here, since a much bigger clone is one base away. The rearrangement links TRBV29-1 to TRBJ2-2, with a weak D call TRBD2 (6 bases). This CDR3 is 13 amino acids long. The germline V gene encodes CDR1 SQVTM and CDR2 ANQGSEA. The CDR3 spells CGGAGVDTGELFF. In DNA, the CDR3 is TGCGGCGGGGCCGGGGTGGACACCGGGGAGCTGTTTTTT.

This sequence joins TRBV11-3 and TRBJ2-1; 8 nucleotides agree with TRBD2. The CDR3 loop spans 15 amino acids. Germline CDR1 reads SGHNT; CDR2 reads YENEEA. The ends lost 0 bases at V and 12 bases at J; junction bases unmatched: 10. CDR3 protein: CASSLDGSGAPGQFF. CDR3 coding DNA: TGTGCCAGCAGCTTAGACGGTAGCGGGGCCCCAGGGCAGTTCTTC.

A remark on this clonotype: This sequence may be a read error, since a much larger clone differs from it by one base. V gene TRBV20-1 combines with J gene TRBJ2-4, with 10 nucleotides matching TRBD2. The CDR3 runs to 16 residues. The V gene's germline CDR1 is DFQATT and CDR2 SNEGSKA (reference sequence). The DNA for the CDR3 is TGCAGTGCTAGGTCCCAGCGGGAGGGCCTTGGAAACACTCAGTACTTC. Translating it yields CSARSQREGLGNTQYF.

The chain recombines TRBV7-2 with TRBJ2-2; D could derive from TRBD1 or TRBD2 (5 bases each). Germline CDR1 is SGHTA and CDR2 is FQGNSA. The CDR3 has 13 residues. V was shortened by 3 bases and J by 8 bases, with 10 bases between the two germline ends. The CDR3 region is CASSFGATGELFF. In DNA form, the CDR3 reads TGTGCCAGCAGCTTCGGGGCCACGGGGGAGCTGTTTTTT.

This clonotype was counted ten times or more. This chain uses TRBV4-1 with TRBJ1-5, with a weak D call TRBD1 (5 bases). The CDR3 runs to 16 residues. The V end lost 0 bases, the J end lost 1 base, and 10 bases lay between the germline ends. Germline lookup yields CDR1 MGHRA and CDR2 YSYEKL. The CDR3 sequence is CASSQDRALSNQPQHF. The CDR3 bases are TGCGCCAGCAGCCAAGACAGGGCCCTCAGCAATCAGCCCCAGCATTTT.

Comments on this clonotype: The germline gene is not matched at one end of the junction; a read error may be the cause. The chain uses TRBV7-6 and TRBJ2-5; D gene ambiguous. Germline V gives CDR1 SGHVS, CDR2 FNYEAQ. The CDR3 sequence is 11 residues long. CDR3 in DNA: TGTGCCAGCAGCGTTCAAGAGGCCCAGTACTTC. Protein product: CASSVQEAQYF.

This clonotype appeared once. This sequence joins TRBV14 and TRBJ1-5; unclear D gene. The V end lost 0 bases, the J end lost 3 bases, and 15 bases lay between the germline ends. CDR1 and CDR2 from the germline V gene are SGHDN and FVKESK. The CDR3 totals 17 residues. The CDR3 nucleotides are TGTGCCAGCAGCCAAGATCGGGCAGGCCCCTACAATCAGCCCCAGCATTTT. Amino acids: CASSQDRAGPYNQPQHF.

In this sample, this clonotype turned up many times. This sequence joins TRBV5-1 and TRBJ2-7; D unresolved. Germline CDR1 reads SGHRS; CDR2 reads YFSETQ. This CDR3 contains 13 residues. V was shortened by 4 bases and J by 4 bases, with 12 bases between the two germline ends. CDR3: CASSPFLGYEQYF. CDR3 in DNA: TGCGCCAGCAGCCCATTCCTTGGGTACGAGCAGTACTTC. Filled out from reference TRBV5-1 and TRBJ2-7, the complete variable domain reads KAGVTQTPRYLIKTRGQQVTLSCSPISGHRSVSWYQQTPGQGLQFLFEYFSETQRNKGNFPGRFSGRQFSNSRSEMNVSTLELGDSALYLCASSPFLGYEQYFGPGTRLTVT.

This clonotype occurred a few times. This sequence joins TRBV2 and TRBJ1-1; TRBD1 might be the D (6 bases). Trimming took 8 bases from V and 0 from J, leaving 13 bases between them. The germline V gene encodes CDR1 SNHLY and CDR2 FYNNEI. The CDR3 loop spans 14 amino acids. As DNA, the CDR3 is TGTGCCAGCTGGGGGGCGATCGTGAACACTGAAGCTTTCTTT. Its translation is CASWGAIVNTEAFF.

CDR3 loop: CSVRGTGTSHEQYF. CDR3 nucleotide sequence: TGCAGCGTCAGAGGGACAGGGACTTCCCACGAGCAGTACTTC. V is TRBV29-1 and J is TRBJ2-7; 9 nucleotides align to TRBD1. Germline-derived CDR1 and CDR2 are SQVTM and ANQGSEA. This CDR3 is built from 14 residues. With V trimmed by 6 bases and J by 5 bases, 11 bases remained unmatched.

CDR3 sequence: CASSPEVAGELFF. The DNA of the CDR3 is TGCGCCAGCAGCCCTGAGGTGGCCGGGGAGCTGTTTTTT. V is TRBV5-1 and J is TRBJ2-2; D not resolved. Per the germline V gene, CDR1 is SGHRS and CDR2 is YFSETQ. V dropped 4 bases and J dropped 6 bases, with 10 bases sitting between them. The CDR3 runs 13 residues.

This clonotype was observed a few times. The J gene is TRBJ1-6, the V gene TRBV4-3, with D possibly matching TRBD1 (6 bases). The germline gives CDR1 LGHNA, CDR2 YSLEER. The germline V and J ends were trimmed by 0 bases and 7 bases, with 10 bases remaining between them. This CDR3 is built from 15 residues. CDR3 protein: CASSQDQGKNSPLHF. The CDR3 nucleotides are TGCGCCAGCAGCCAAGACCAGGGGAAGAATTCACCCCTCCACTTT.

In its sample, this clonotype was seen a few times. The rearrangement links TRBV7-9 to TRBJ1-6; the D gene is possibly TRBD1 (5 bases). The CDR3 consists of 16 residues. Germline V gene sequence: CDR1 SEHNR, CDR2 FQNEAQ (reference sequence). V was cut by 5 bases and J by 8 bases, with 19 bases left in between. CDR3 in amino acids: CASSQNRDRTDSPLHF. CDR3 in DNA: TGTGCCAGCAGCCAAAACCGGGACCGGACCGATTCACCCCTCCACTTT.

This clonotype has ten or more counts. The chain joins TRBV7-6 to TRBJ2-3; 8 bases agree with TRBD1. This CDR3 is built from 16 residues. Germline V gene lookup returns CDR1 SGHVS and CDR2 FNYEAQ. J gave up 1 base and V 3 bases, and 6 bases lay outside the gene matches. CDR3 region: CASSFPDRGGTDTQYF. The CDR3 coding sequence is TGTGCCAGCAGCTTTCCCGACAGGGGCGGCACAGATACGCAGTATTTT. Looking up the rest from reference TRBV7-6 and TRBJ2-3 gives the full variable domain: GAGVSQSPRYKVTKRGQDVALRCDPISGHVSLYWYRQALGQGPEFLTYFNYEAQQDKSGLPNDRFSAERPEGSISTLTIQRTEQRDSAMYRCASSFPDRGGTDTQYFGPGTRLTVL.

The chain combines TRBV11-2 with TRBJ2-7, with 8 bases matching TRBD2. This CDR3 has 15 residues. The germline CDR1 and CDR2 sequences are SGHAT and FQNNGV. V trimming: 2 bases; J trimming: 3 bases; junction bases outside the gene matches: 6. CDR3 region: CASSLTGGDFYEQYF. The DNA of the CDR3 is TGTGCCAGCAGCTTAACCGGGGGGGACTTCTACGAGCAGTACTTC.

This clonotype was observed a handful of times. V usage is TRBV14 and J usage is TRBJ2-3; D is uncertain. Trimming pared 0 bases from V and 7 bases from J, leaving 11 bases between. There are 14 residues in the CDR3. CDR1 and CDR2 (germline): SGHDN, FVKESK. The CDR3 DNA reads as TGTGCCAGCAGCCAAGATCACCTTCCCCATACGCAGTATTTT. It encodes CASSQDHLPHTQYF.

This clonotype was counted only a few times. The genes are TRBV28 and TRBJ1-1; 12 bases match TRBD1. V trimming: 5 bases; J trimming: 5 bases; junction bases outside the gene matches: 9. This CDR3 is built from 16 residues. Germline CDR1 and CDR2: MDHEN and SYDVKM. CDR3 residues: CASSGMGQGAWTEAFF. CDR3 coding DNA: TGTGCCAGCAGTGGGATGGGACAGGGGGCTTGGACTGAAGCTTTCTTT.

The V call is TRBV7-9, the J call TRBJ2-1; no definite D call. Germline-derived CDR1 and CDR2 are SEHNR and FQNEAQ (reference sequence). The CDR3 loop spans 12 amino acids. V was clipped by 7 bases and J by 7 bases, with 11 bases between them. The CDR3 DNA follows: TGTGCCAGCACCACAATGGATAATGAGCAGTTCTTC. Translation gives CASTTMDNEQFF.

The chain couples TRBV2 to TRBJ1-5; D call uncertain. CDR3 length equals 16 residues. V dropped 3 bases and J dropped 4 bases, with 16 bases sitting between them. Germline assignment: CDR1 SNHLY and CDR2 FYNNEI. The CDR3 loop reads CASSDPGDERNQPQHF. The DNA for the CDR3 is TGTGCCAGCAGTGATCCTGGAGACGAGAGGAATCAGCCCCAGCATTTT.

This clonotype was seen only a few times. J is TRBJ2-5 and V is TRBV7-8; D unclear. The CDR3 is 14 residues long. Germline CDR1 is SGHVS and CDR2 is FQNEAQ. V was clipped by 4 bases and J by 0 bases, with 9 bases between them. CDR3 coding DNA: TGTGCCAGCAGCTGGTCTAAGTACCAAGAGACCCAGTACTTC. Its protein product is CASSWSKYQETQYF.

The rearrangement joins TRBV14 to TRBJ2-1, with D possibly TRBD2 on 5 matching bases. Trimming left V 4 bases short and J 6 bases short, with 22 bases between. Germline V gene lookup returns CDR1 SGHDN and CDR2 FVKESK. The length of the CDR3 is 17 residues. CDR3 in amino acids: CASSPRVLGVFSNEQFF. The CDR3 coding sequence is TGTGCCAGCAGCCCACGGGTTCTCGGGGTCTTCTCCAATGAGCAGTTCTTC. Drawing the rest from reference TRBV14 and TRBJ2-1, the complete variable domain is EAGVTQFPSHSVIEKGQTVTLRCDPISGHDNLYWYRRVMGKEIKFLLHFVKESKQDESGMPNNRFLAERTGGTYSTLKVQPAELEDSGVYFCASSPRVLGVFSNEQFFGPGTRLTVL.